This TCR beta chain was found in a study of cytomegalovirus exposure and HLA in healthy donors. The CDR3 is 14 amino acids. J lost 7 bases, V lost 5 bases, and 5 bases had no gene match. Germline CDR1 and CDR2: MNHEY and SVGAGI. Concerning this clone: Its antigen is still unknown.

General study findings and limits: In a later analysis, several top co-occurrence clusters appeared linked to parvovirus B19, influenza, CMV and Epstein-Barr virus. Rarity characterized most TCR sequences, yet some public TCRs appeared in many donors. A further, later analysis showed that HLA-associated TCR beta chains (compared with equally common others) were more clonally expanded.

The PCR made use of 60 Vbeta and 13 Jbeta primers. The protocol was immunoSEQ multiplex PCR, while the TCRdb copy is restricted to in-frame clones and leaves out a portion. The sample holds under 200,000 clones, approximately 80% seen once. Sequencing used PBMCs. The clonotype originates from a man aged 45-65 years in good health and CMV-seropositive. V usage is TRBV6-5 and J usage is TRBJ1-6, with 7 bases identical to TRBD1. This chain's CDR3 is CASSRGQHNSPLHF. Written as DNA, the CDR3 is TGTGCCAGCAGTCGGGGACAGCACAATTCACCCCTCCACTTT.